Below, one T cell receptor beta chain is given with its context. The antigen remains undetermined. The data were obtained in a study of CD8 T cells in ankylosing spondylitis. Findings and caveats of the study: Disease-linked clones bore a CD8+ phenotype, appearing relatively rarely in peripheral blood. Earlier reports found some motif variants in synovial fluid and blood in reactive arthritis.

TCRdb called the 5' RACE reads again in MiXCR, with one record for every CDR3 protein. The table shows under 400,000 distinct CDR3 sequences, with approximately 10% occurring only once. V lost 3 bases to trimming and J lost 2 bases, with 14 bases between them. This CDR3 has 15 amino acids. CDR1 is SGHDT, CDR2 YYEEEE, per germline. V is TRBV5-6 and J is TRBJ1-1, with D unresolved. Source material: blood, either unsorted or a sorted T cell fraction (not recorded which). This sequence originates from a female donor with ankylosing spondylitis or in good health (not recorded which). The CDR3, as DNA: TGTGCCAGCAGCTACCGGTTCGGCAGCAACACTGAAGCTTTCTTT. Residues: CASSYRFGSNTEAFF.